This record covers a single T cell receptor (beta chain). The antigen is undetermined. There are 17 residues in the CDR3. The data belong to a study of shared clonotypes between healthy human individuals. Broader study findings: Read depth was anticipated to influence clonotype sharing among donors.

Authors' analysis steps: Junction-only sequences produced by ImmunoSEQ had no quality scores, so filtering differed. The repertoire was sequenced with immunoSEQ multiplex PCR; TCRdb's copy has only in-frame clones and lacks some. V and J calls and clone size are given by that table; D and trimming were obtained from the DNA. The sample has 1.5 million to 1.9 million clones; 95% to 99% are singletons. This chain uses TRBV21-1 with TRBJ1-4. TRBV21-1 is a known pseudogene. The origin of this receptor is a young man in good health. The sample comprised naive CD4+ T cells sorted from blood. The subset: CD45RA+ positively selected. CDR3 sequence reads: CASRAHIATRHNEKLFF. In DNA form, the CDR3 reads TGTGCCAGCAGGGCACACATAGCTACAAGGCATAATGAAAAACTGTTTTTT.